This passage covers 32 T cell receptor beta chains from one sample sequenced in a study of T-cell memory formation after mild COVID-19. MiXCR, applied by TCRdb to the 5' RACE reads, yields one record per CDR3 protein. The sample consists of about 470,000 distinct CDR3 sequences, roughly 25% of them appearing once. Material: PBMCs or a T cell subset sorted from them (not recorded which). The source of these receptors is an adult woman who had mild COVID-19 (a few samples of this study predate the infection). Cell type and time point are not known.

This clonotype was seen ten or more times. The rearrangement joins TRBV12-3 or TRBV12-4 to TRBJ2-2; TRBD1 matches 7 bases. This CDR3 has 15 residues. V shed 3 bases and J 5 bases; nucleotides not matched to a gene: 6. The CDR3 DNA sequence: TGTGCCAGCAGTTTGGGCAGGGGGACGACCGGGGAGCTGTTTTTT. This sequence encodes CASSLGRGTTGELFF.

This clonotype has just a few counts. J is TRBJ2-7 and V is TRBV25-1, with D hard to call. The CDR3 is made up of 13 amino acids. V was pared by 10 bases and J by 3 bases, with 16 bases between. The V gene's germline CDR1 is MGHDK and CDR2 SYGVNS. This CDR3 reads CATHEDLGYEQYF. The CDR3 DNA reads TGTGCCACCCACGAGGACCTTGGCTACGAGCAGTACTTC.

This chain uses TRBV5-1 with TRBJ1-1, with a possible D match to TRBD1 (5 bases). Germline V gene sequence: CDR1 SGHRS, CDR2 YFSETQ. The CDR3 loop spans 14 amino acids. With 4 bases removed from V and 1 base from J, the gap between germline ends came to 11 bases. The CDR3 sequence is CASSPEDKNTEAFF. CDR3 DNA sequence: TGCGCCAGCAGCCCCGAGGACAAGAACACTGAAGCTTTCTTT. The whole variable domain, remainder taken from reference TRBV5-1 and TRBJ1-1, is KAGVTQTPRYLIKTRGQQVTLSCSPISGHRSVSWYQQTPGQGLQFLFEYFSETQRNKGNFPGRFSGRQFSNSRSEMNVSTLELGDSALYLCASSPEDKNTEAFFGQGTRLTVV.

V usage is TRBV9 and J usage is TRBJ2-2; no firm D call. The germline gives CDR1 SGDLS, CDR2 YYNGEE. The V and J ends lost 0 bases and 4 bases respectively, with 4 bases between them. The CDR3 runs to 13 residues. This chain's CDR3 is CASSVATTGELFF. Written as DNA, the CDR3 is TGTGCCAGCAGCGTAGCCACCACCGGGGAGCTGTTTTTT.

The rearrangement links TRBV27 to TRBJ1-1; D gene ambiguous. CDR1 MNHEY and CDR2 SMNVEV come from the germline V gene (reference sequence). The length of the CDR3 is 14 residues. The V and J ends lost 5 bases and 1 base respectively, with 11 bases between them. As DNA, the CDR3 is TGTGCCAGCAGTCCCTCGACTGGGAACACTGAAGCTTTCTTT. Its protein is CASSPSTGNTEAFF.

The table lists this clonotype with a few counts. The rearrangement links TRBV4-3 to TRBJ2-5; 7 bases are shared with TRBD2. Looked up from germline, CDR1 is LGHNA and CDR2 is YSLEER. The CDR3 is 15 amino acids. V lost 4 bases, J lost 3 bases, and 8 bases stayed unmatched. CDR3 sequence: CASSLIWGGKETQYF. CDR3 nucleotide sequence: TGCGCCAGCAGCCTCATTTGGGGGGGGAAAGAGACCCAGTACTTC.

This clonotype has just a few counts. The chain combines TRBV4-3 with TRBJ2-1; 11 bases match TRBD2. This CDR3 is built from 17 residues. V dropped 3 bases and J dropped 4; count of bases not matched to a gene: 8. Looked up from germline, CDR1 is LGHNA and CDR2 is YSLEER. The CDR3 here is CASSQKRTSGGYNEQFF. DNA of the CDR3: TGCGCCAGCAGCCAGAAGCGTACTAGCGGGGGATACAATGAGCAGTTCTTC.

The genes are TRBV12-3 or TRBV12-4 and TRBJ2-3; 8 bases are a match to TRBD2. The trim removed 7 bases at V and 3 bases at J, leaving 6 bases unmatched. The CDR3 extends over 14 amino acids. CDR3 bases: TGTGCCAGCACCAGCGGGGGACTAACAGATACGCAGTATTTT. It is translated as CASTSGGLTDTQYF.

The CDR3 is CASSLAGRSQETQYF. CDR3 nucleotide sequence: TGCGCCAGCAGCTTGGCCGGTCGTTCGCAAGAGACCCAGTACTTC. The genes are TRBV5-1 and TRBJ2-5; D remains ambiguous. The V and J ends lost 0 bases and 2 bases respectively, with 11 bases between them. CDR3 length: 15 amino acids. The V gene's germline CDR1 is SGHRS and CDR2 YFSETQ.

In this sample, this clonotype turned up a few times. The J gene is TRBJ2-3, the V gene TRBV12-3 or TRBV12-4; D is perhaps TRBD2 (6 bases). The CDR3 runs 15 residues. V lost 5 bases and J 0 bases, leaving 12 bases between the germline ends. DNA of the CDR3: TGTGCCAGCAGTCGGGACTCAGACAGCACAGATACGCAGTATTTT. Residues: CASSRDSDSTDTQYF.

In nucleotides, the CDR3 is TGTGCCATCAGTGAGGGGACAGGGGACTCCTACAATGAGCAGTTCTTC. Residues: CAISEGTGDSYNEQFF. The chain couples TRBV10-3 to TRBJ2-1, with 10 bases that match TRBD1. CDR3 length equals 16 residues. Germline CDR1 ENHRY, CDR2 SYGVKD. Trimming cost V 2 bases and J 0 bases; bases outside gene matches: 1.

The V gene is TRBV5-1, the J gene TRBJ2-7; 7 positions agree with TRBD1. The CDR3 is made up of 12 amino acids. V dropped 4 bases and J dropped 6; count of bases not matched to a gene: 4. Germline loops: CDR1 SGHRS, CDR2 YFSETQ. In DNA, the CDR3 is TGCGCCAGCAGCCCGGGACAGTCCGAGCAGTACTTC. It translates to CASSPGQSEQYF.

The CDR3 nucleotides read TGTGCCACCAGTGACACGACTAGCGGGAGCTACAATGAGCAGTTCTTC. Translated, it gives CATSDTTSGSYNEQFF. The chain has TRBV24-1 and TRBJ2-1, with 12 positions matching TRBD2. V trimming: 4 bases; J trimming: 3 bases; junction bases outside the gene matches: 3. The CDR3 is 16 amino acids. From germline, CDR1 is KGHDR and CDR2 SFDVKD.

The J gene is TRBJ2-3, the V gene TRBV3-1; D remains unclear. Germline values: CDR1 LGHDT, CDR2 YNNKEL (reference sequence). CDR3 length: 16 residues. Trimming stripped 3 bases from V and 0 bases from J, with 13 bases between. CDR3 region: CASSHSTYSSTDTQYF. The CDR3 DNA reads TGTGCCAGCAGCCATTCTACATATTCTAGCACAGATACGCAGTATTTT.

V is TRBV29-1 and J is TRBJ1-2, with D hard to call. The CDR3 consists of 10 residues. The germline gives CDR1 SQVTM, CDR2 ANQGSEA. V was shortened by 6 bases and J by 7 bases, with 9 bases between the two germline ends. The CDR3 spells CSVPGSGYTF. In DNA form, the CDR3 reads TGCAGCGTACCAGGCTCTGGCTACACCTTC.

The chain combines TRBV9 with TRBJ2-3; D is unclear. Germline lookup yields CDR1 SGDLS and CDR2 YYNGEE. V lost 0 bases to trimming and J lost 6 bases, with 8 bases between them. This CDR3 spans 13 amino acids. CDR3 protein: CASSVDLGDTQYF. The CDR3 bases are TGTGCCAGCAGCGTAGATCTTGGGGATACGCAGTATTTT.

This clonotype was recorded many times. This chain joins TRBV5-1 and TRBJ2-3, with D maybe TRBD2 (5 bases). V lost 4 bases to trimming and J lost 5 bases, with 11 bases between them. CDR3 length: 13 amino acids. Looked up from germline, CDR1 is SGHRS and CDR2 is YFSETQ. CDR3 in amino acids: CASSPLGRDTQYF. CDR3 DNA: TGCGCCAGCAGCCCGCTGGGGAGAGATACGCAGTATTTT.

A few counts support this clonotype. The chain recombines TRBV20-1 with TRBJ1-2; 8 nucleotides match TRBD1. CDR1 and CDR2 (germline): DFQATT, SNEGSKA (reference sequence). CDR3 length equals 14 residues. Unmatched junction bases numbered 11, after V lost 1 base and J lost 10 bases. CDR3: CSARAPDREEVYTF. The CDR3 DNA sequence: TGCAGTGCTAGAGCCCCGGACAGGGAAGAGGTCTACACCTTC.

The rearrangement links TRBV5-4 to TRBJ2-1; 7 nucleotides agree with TRBD2. The V segment lost 3 bases and the J segment 7 bases; nucleotides outside the gene matches: 4. This CDR3 has 13 residues. In germline, CDR1 is SGHNT, CDR2 YYREEE (reference sequence). This chain's CDR3 is CASSWGGVNEQFF. The CDR3 DNA is TGTGCCAGCAGCTGGGGGGGGGTGAATGAGCAGTTCTTC.

This clonotype occurred a few times. The chain couples TRBV5-1 to TRBJ1-6; a possible D gene is TRBD1 (5 bases). The CDR3 runs to 18 residues. Trimming removed 0 bases at V and 8 bases at J, with 21 bases between. Germline V gene data show CDR1 as SGHRS and CDR2 as YFSETQ. The CDR3 DNA is TGCGCCAGCAGCTTGGTGAGGGGACCGGAGGACCGGGATTCACCCCTCCACTTT. This translates into CASSLVRGPEDRDSPLHF.

This clonotype has more than one count but fewer than ten. The J gene is TRBJ2-1, the V gene TRBV11-2; D gene ambiguous. V was cut by 3 bases and J by 8 bases, with 8 bases left in between. Germline lookup yields CDR1 SGHAT and CDR2 FQNNGV. This CDR3 region has 12 residues. In DNA form, the CDR3 reads TGTGCCAGCAGCTTCGTCGACCATGAGCAGTTCTTC. Translated: CASSFVDHEQFF.

This clonotype was observed a few times. This chain uses TRBV21-1 with TRBJ2-3; the DNA was not compared with TRBD1, the D call given in the table. TRBV21-1 is noted as a pseudogene. The CDR3 spans 16 residues. This CDR3 reads CASSTYPGHYTDTQYF. CDR3 sequence (DNA): TGTGCCAGCAGCACTTACCCGGGACACTACACAGATACGCAGTATTTT.

This clonotype has only a few counts. The chain employs TRBV11-1 and TRBJ2-2; 10 positions match TRBD2. Germline CDR1 reads SGHAT; CDR2 reads FQDESV (reference sequence). This CDR3 spans 15 amino acids. The V and J ends lost 5 bases and 6 bases, in that order; junction bases with no gene match: 6. The CDR3 DNA reads as TGTGCCAGCAGCCAAGCGGGAGGGCCGGCCGGGGAGCTGTTTTTT. Its translation: CASSQAGGPAGELFF.

This chain uses TRBV5-5 with TRBJ2-1; D remains ambiguous. Germline V gene lookup returns CDR1 SGHKS and CDR2 YYEKEE (reference sequence). The CDR3 sequence is 13 residues long. The V gene lost 0 bases and the J gene lost 16 bases, with 17 bases spanning the gap. The CDR3 reads CASSLVPGEIVFF. CDR3 coding DNA: TGTGCCAGCAGCTTGGTTCCAGGCGAAATTGTCTTCTTC.

This clonotype was seen more than once but under ten times. The chain uses TRBV29-1 and TRBJ2-2; D not certain. This CDR3 region has 13 residues. V shed 4 bases and J shed 2 bases, with 8 bases lying between them. Germline V gives CDR1 SQVTM, CDR2 ANQGSEA. The DNA of the CDR3 is TGCAGCGTTGTAGTCAGTAACACCGGGGAGCTGTTTTTT. Translated: CSVVVSNTGELFF.

Details on this clonotype: A single base separates this from a much larger clone, so it may be a read error. This chain uses TRBV3-1 with TRBJ2-2; maybe TRBD2 (5 bases). Per the germline V gene, CDR1 is LGHDT and CDR2 is YNNKEL (reference sequence). The CDR3 loop spans 12 amino acids. The CDR3 region has the DNA TGTGCCAGCAGCTCGGGCACCGGGGAGATGTTTTTT. Translation gives CASSSGTGEMFF.

This chain connects TRBV25-1 to TRBJ2-7; 8 bases match TRBD1. The ends lost 7 bases at V and 2 bases at J; junction bases unmatched: 4. CDR1 and CDR2 (germline): MGHDK, SYGVNS. The CDR3 totals 13 residues. The CDR3 DNA follows: TGTGCCAGCACGGGACAGGTCCCCTACGAGCAGTACTTC. Translation: CASTGQVPYEQYF.

This clonotype was recorded a few times. V is TRBV12-3 or TRBV12-4 and J is TRBJ2-2, with TRBD2 identical over 7 bases. V trimming: 4 bases; J trimming: 1 base; junction bases outside the gene matches: 3. The CDR3 totals 15 residues. The chain's CDR3 is CASSWVAGNTGELFF. CDR3 sequence (DNA): TGTGCCAGCAGTTGGGTAGCGGGGAACACCGGGGAGCTGTTTTTT.

This clonotype was picked up a small number of times. This chain joins TRBV12-3 or TRBV12-4 and TRBJ2-2; a possible D gene is TRBD1 (5 bases). This CDR3 spans 15 amino acids. The ends were cut back, 3 bases at V and 7 bases at J, with 15 bases in the middle. The CDR3 DNA is TGTGCCAGCAGTTTGGCCCGCAGGGTGGTCGGGGAGCTGTTTTTT. As protein: CASSLARRVVGELFF.

V usage is TRBV18 and J usage is TRBJ2-7, with 7 bases identical to TRBD1. This CDR3 is 14 amino acids long. V lost 4 bases and J lost 2; bases outside the gene matches: 5. The V gene's germline CDR1 is KGHSH and CDR2 LQKENI. The CDR3 DNA sequence: TGTGCCAGCTCACTATACGGACAGGCCTACGAGCAGTACTTC. Protein: CASSLYGQAYEQYF.

The J gene is TRBJ1-2, the V gene TRBV6-2 or TRBV6-3; 8 bases match TRBD1. Germline V gene lookup returns CDR1 MNHEY and CDR2 SVGEGT. The CDR3 is 17 amino acids. The trim removed 4 bases at V and 6 bases at J, leaving 16 bases unmatched. CDR3 in DNA: TGTGCCAGCAGTTCGCATTCCGACTACAGGGGGATGAATGGCTACACCTTC. Translating it yields CASSSHSDYRGMNGYTF.

The gene calls are TRBV6-5 and TRBJ1-2; D gene uncertain. V gave up 2 bases and J gave up 2 bases, with 9 bases separating them. CDR1 is MNHEY, CDR2 SVGAGI, per germline. CDR3 size: 14 residues. The chain's CDR3 is CASSYGRENYGYTF. The CDR3 nucleotides are TGTGCCAGCAGTTACGGGAGAGAGAACTATGGCTACACCTTC.